These 4 T cell receptor beta chains originate from one sample sequenced in a study of blood T cell repertoires in COVID-19 (dated by TCRdb to the early 2020s). The library was made by the immunoSEQ multiplex PCR assay. What TCRdb holds here is the immuneACCESS table cut down to in-frame rearrangements. Part of the clones is not present; checked against another copy, under half of the missing clones reflect an unresolved V gene, and the others are unexplained. Here the sample has about 140,000 clones; 65% to 85% occur a single time. The ten largest clones take up 8% of the sample. The sample taken for sequencing was peripheral blood. The receptors shown here come from a human donor in a cohort sampled during active COVID-19.

The chain recombines TRBV12-3 or TRBV12-4 with TRBJ1-1; D might be TRBD1 (5 bases). The CDR3 loop spans 12 amino acids. V lost 6 bases and J 7 bases, leaving 12 bases between the germline ends. The CDR3 DNA follows: TGTGCCAGCAGCAGAGGGGAGGGTGAAGCTTTCTTT. It encodes CASSRGEGEAFF.

V and J are TRBV9 and TRBJ2-5, with D perhaps matching TRBD2 (7 bases). The CDR3 is made up of 17 amino acids. The V gene lost 4 bases and the J gene lost 2 bases, with 21 bases spanning the gap. The germline V gene encodes CDR1 SGDLS and CDR2 YYNGEE. The CDR3, as DNA: TGTGCCAGCAGCCTGAGGGTGGGGCGGGGGCCTCAAGAGACCCAGTACTTC. Protein sequence: CASSLRVGRGPQETQYF.

V gene TRBV5-8 combines with J gene TRBJ2-4; D gene unclear. Germline CDR1 reads SGHTS; CDR2 reads YDEGEE. Between the trimmed V and J ends, which lost 9 bases and 5 bases, there was a span of 6 bases. This CDR3 comprises 10 residues. DNA for the CDR3: TGTGCCATCGAGGAAAACATTCAGTACTTC. Translated, it gives CAIEENIQYF.

V gene TRBV6-5 combines with J gene TRBJ2-2; 8 bases match TRBD1. Germline V CDR1 and CDR2: MNHEY, SVGAGI. The CDR3 spans 15 residues. Unmatched junction bases numbered 5, after V lost 0 bases and J lost 8 bases. In DNA, the CDR3 is TGTGCCAGCAGTTACTCTACCAGGGGGCTTGGGGAGCTGTTTTTT. It is translated as CASSYSTRGLGELFF.